A single sample is the source of the 12 T cell receptor beta chains below, sequenced in a study of Tregs in tolerant kidney transplant recipients (dated by TCRdb to the late 2010s). The library came from the immunoSEQ multiplex PCR assay. In its TCRdb copy, this immuneACCESS table keeps in-frame sequences only and misses some clones. Where compared with another copy, unresolved V genes explain less than half of these, and the others have no known cause. This sample holds 90,000 or so clones; more than 90% were observed only once. Approximately 4.8% of the sample goes to the ten largest clones. Sequencing was performed on CD8+ T cells from blood. Receptors were obtained from a human donor in good health.

V gene TRBV10-3 combines with J gene TRBJ1-5; the D gene is possibly TRBD1 (6 bases). CDR3 length: 13 residues. Trimming pared 10 bases from V and 0 bases from J, leaving 10 bases between. The germline CDR1 and CDR2 sequences are ENHRY and SYGVKD. The CDR3 DNA follows: TGTGCCAGCAGGGGTAATAGCAATCAGCCCCAGCATTTT. Its protein product is CASRGNSNQPQHF.

This clone has only one observation. This rearrangement joins TRBV20-1 to TRBJ2-7; no clear D. V dropped 1 base and J dropped 7 bases, with 8 bases sitting between them. Germline lookup yields CDR1 DFQATT and CDR2 SNEGSKA (reference sequence). The length of the CDR3 is 11 residues. As DNA, the CDR3 is TGCAGTGCTAGAGTCGATTGGGAGCAGTACTTC. Protein: CSARVDWEQYF.

V usage is TRBV2 and J usage is TRBJ2-1; D remains ambiguous. V gave up 2 bases and J gave up 10 bases, with 9 bases separating them. This CDR3 has 12 residues. Germline loops: CDR1 SNHLY, CDR2 FYNNEI. For the CDR3, the DNA is TGTGCCAGCAGTGAAAGTAGTCTCGAGCAGTTCTTC. It yields the protein CASSESSLEQFF.

The rearrangement joins TRBV6-1 to TRBJ2-7; unclear D gene. Germline V gene data show CDR1 as MNHNS and CDR2 as SASEGT. This CDR3 is built from 12 residues. V lost 6 bases, J lost 2 bases, and 8 bases lay in between. CDR3 loop: CASRAGPYEQYF. DNA for the CDR3: TGTGCCAGCAGGGCCGGCCCCTACGAGCAGTACTTC.

CDR3: CTSSLIASKIHEQYF. The CDR3, as DNA: TGCACCAGCAGCCTCATAGCTAGCAAAATCCACGAGCAGTACTTC. The chain couples TRBV1 to TRBJ2-7; the D call in the table, TRBD2, was not verified against the DNA. TRBV1 is described as a pseudogene. CDR3 length: 15 residues.

The V call is TRBV9, the J call TRBJ1-5, with a possible D match to TRBD1 (5 bases). Germline CDR1 is SGDLS and CDR2 is YYNGEE. V was trimmed by 0 bases and J by 3 bases, leaving 7 bases between them. CDR3 size: 14 residues. CDR3 nucleotide sequence: TGTGCCAGCAGCGTAGGGGACGTCAATCAGCCCCAGCATTTT. This sequence encodes CASSVGDVNQPQHF.

The rearrangement joins TRBV6-1 to TRBJ2-2, with D possibly matching TRBD2 (5 bases). The CDR3 is 14 amino acids. The germline CDR1 and CDR2 sequences are MNHNS and SASEGT. The V and J ends lost 8 bases and 3 bases respectively, with 13 bases between them. The CDR3 is CASVTAADTGELFF. The CDR3 coding sequence is TGTGCCAGCGTAACAGCGGCGGACACCGGGGAGCTGTTTTTT.

This clone was seen only a few times. This sequence joins TRBV6-1 and TRBJ2-7; 9 nucleotides line up with TRBD1. Germline assignment: CDR1 MNHNS and CDR2 SASEGT. This CDR3 region has 13 residues. V gave up 6 bases and J gave up 6 bases; unmatched junction bases: 6. CDR3 region: CASSGTGTPEQYF. DNA of the CDR3: TGTGCCAGCAGCGGGACAGGGACACCCGAGCAGTACTTC.

V gene TRBV29-1 combines with J gene TRBJ2-2; maybe TRBD1 (7 bases). This CDR3 contains 18 residues. Germline CDR1 and CDR2: SQVTM and ANQGSEA. V was shortened by 7 bases and J by 3 bases, with 27 bases between the two germline ends. For the CDR3, the DNA is TGCAGCGCCTATGGTTGGGGGACCACAGGGGAGGACACCGGGGAGCTGTTTTTT. Translation gives CSAYGWGTTGEDTGELFF.

The chain combines TRBV6-6 with TRBJ2-1, with a tentative D call TRBD2 (5 bases). V dropped 2 bases and J dropped 3 bases, with 8 bases sitting between them. The CDR3 loop spans 14 amino acids. From germline, CDR1 is MNHNY and CDR2 SVGAGI (reference sequence). CDR3 nucleotide sequence: TGTGCCAGCAGTTACGTGGACTTCTACAATGAGCAGTTCTTC. This translates into CASSYVDFYNEQFF.

The CDR3 coding sequence is TGTGCCAGCAGCAACACTTTCGGACAGGGACTATATAGCAATCAGCCCCAGCATTTT. Translation gives CASSNTFGQGLYSNQPQHF. The gene calls are TRBV5-6 and TRBJ1-5; 8 nucleotides align to TRBD1. J was trimmed by 0 bases and V by 4 bases; bases with no gene match: 15. The CDR3 is made up of 19 amino acids. Germline CDR1 and CDR2: SGHDT and YYEEEE.

The gene calls are TRBV12-5 and TRBJ2-7; no firm D call. The ends were cut back, 0 bases at V and 3 bases at J, with 9 bases in the middle. This CDR3 contains 14 residues. CDR1 and CDR2 from the germline V gene are LGHNT and FRNRAP. In DNA, the CDR3 is TGTGCTAGTGGTTTGGTACCTTCGGACTACGAGCAGTACTTC. Translated, it gives CASGLVPSDYEQYF.